This T cell receptor (beta chain) is from a study of metastatic and nonmetastatic thyroid tumors. Study-wide findings and caveats: The study reportedly found significantly higher TCR beta diversity in malignant thyroid tumors than benign nodules, in blood and tumor.

The entire patient cohort was treatment-naive prior to thyroid surgery. A remark on this clone: Its antigen is unidentified.

With MiXCR, TCRdb called clones anew from the PCR reads. This repertoire shows about 17,000 clones, approximately 20% found once; its top ten account for just over 20%. V gave up 1 base and J gave up 4 bases; unmatched junction bases: 3. This CDR3 comprises 15 residues. Germline CDR1 SGHAT, CDR2 FQNNGV. The receptor's source is a female donor with papillary thyroid cancer or a benign thyroid nodule (not recorded which). Some clones in this sample may be carry-over from other donors' samples. This sequence joins TRBV11-2 and TRBJ1-4; TRBD1 matches at 7 bases. Sequencing used adjacent normal tissue. Here the CDR3 DNA reads TGTGCCAGCAGCTTAGGGCGACAGGGTAATGAAAAACTGTTTTTT. The encoded protein is CASSLGRQGNEKLFF.